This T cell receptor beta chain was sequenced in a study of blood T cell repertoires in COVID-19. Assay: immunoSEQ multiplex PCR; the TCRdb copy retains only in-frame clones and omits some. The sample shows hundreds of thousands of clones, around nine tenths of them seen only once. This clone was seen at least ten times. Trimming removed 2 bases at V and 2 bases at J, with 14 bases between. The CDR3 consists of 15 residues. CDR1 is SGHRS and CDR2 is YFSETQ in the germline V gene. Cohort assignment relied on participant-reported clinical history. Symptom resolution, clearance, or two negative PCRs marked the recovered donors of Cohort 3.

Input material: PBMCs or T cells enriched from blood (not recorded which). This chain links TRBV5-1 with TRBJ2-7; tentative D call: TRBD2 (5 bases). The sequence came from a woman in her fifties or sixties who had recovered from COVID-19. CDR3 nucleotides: TGCGCCAGCAGCTTCAACGGGGTCAATCCCTACGAGCAGTACTTC. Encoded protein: CASSFNGVNPYEQYF.